The rows below give T cell receptor beta chains drawn from one sample of a study of T cell repertoires in cytomegalovirus infection. TCRdb ran MiXCR on the reads and lists one entry per CDR3 protein. The sample consists of hundreds of thousands of distinct CDR3 sequences, around 32% of them appearing once. These receptors lack a known antigen. The material was cultured PBMCs, obtained from culture after CMV antigen stimulation. These receptors came from a human donor in good health (CMV status not recorded). Some clones in this sample may be carry-over from other donors' samples. Each CDR3 is given with its conserved first and last residue. D genes are given only for firm matches. Clone size, where shown, is once, few, many, or a class for clones that have expanded.

>NA|TRBV20-1|15|NA|TRBJ2-7
TGCAGTGCTAGCGGACTGATAGCAGGGTCCTACGAGCAGTACTTC
CSASGLIAGSYEQYF
>NA|TRBV12-3/TRBV12-4|14|few|TRBJ1-3
TGTGCCAGCAGTTTAGCGACAGTAGTGAGCACCATATATTTT
CASSLATVVSTIYF
>TRBD2|TRBV11-2|17|NA|TRBJ2-3
TGTGCCAGCAGCCGCCGCGGCGGGAGGGGGGGCACAGATACGCAGTATTTT
CASSRRGGRGGTDTQYF
>NA|TRBV6-5|15|few|TRBJ2-5
TGTGCCAGCAGTTCCTTCCGGAGGCAAACGGAGACCCAGTACTTC
CASSSFRRQTETQYF
>NA|TRBV7-2|16|few|TRBJ2-2
TGTGCCAGCAGCGGACCGGGACGAGAGAACACCGGGGAGCTGTTTTTT
CASSGPGRENTGELFF
>NA|TRBV20-1|13|few|TRBJ1-4
TGCAGTGCCCCCGCGGGGGCAGGGGAAAAACTGTTTTTT
CSAPAGAGEKLFF
>NA|TRBV28|13|NA|TRBJ1-1
TGTGCCAGCCGGGGAGGGTGGAACACTGAAGCTTTCTTT
CASRGGWNTEAFF
>NA|TRBV29-1|12|few|TRBJ2-7
TGCAGCGTTGTGGACCGTTCCTACGAGCAGTACTTC
CSVVDRSYEQYF
>NA|TRBV20-1|15|NA|TRBJ1-5
TGCAGTGCTAGGGCCGGGACGCAAGTCAATCAGCCCCAGCATTTT
CSARAGTQVNQPQHF
>TRBD1|TRBV12-3/TRBV12-4|14|few|TRBJ1-3
TGTGCCAGCAGTCCTGGACAGGTTGGAAACACCATATATTTT
CASSPGQVGNTIYF
>NA|TRBV20-1|12|NA|TRBJ1-4
TGCGGTGGCGCAGGGCCTAATGAAAAACTGTTTTTT
CGGAGPNEKLFF
>NA|TRBV20-1|13|NA|TRBJ1-2
TGCAGTGCTGCTGGGGACCCCAACTATGGCTACACCTTC
CSAAGDPNYGYTF
>NA|TRBV20-1|12|NA|TRBJ1-4
TGCAGTGCTATTTCTCACCCGGGAAAACTGTTTTTT
CSAISHPGKLFF
>NA|TRBV4-2|13|NA|TRBJ2-1
TGTGCCAGCAGCCAGACTGATGACAATGAGCAGTTCTTC
CASSQTDDNEQFF
>TRBD1|TRBV10-3|14|NA|TRBJ2-2
TGTGCCATCAGTGACGAGGGGGCGGCCGGGGAGCTGTTTTTT
CAISDEGAAGELFF
>TRBD2|TRBV6-1|15|few|TRBJ2-7
TGTGCCAGCAGCATAACTAGCGCGTACTCCTACGAGCAGTACTTC
CASSITSAYSYEQYF
>NA|TRBV5-1|15|NA|TRBJ1-3
TGCGCCAGCAGCCCTCCGACAGGCTCTGGAAACACCATATATTTT
CASSPPTGSGNTIYF
>NA|TRBV12-3/TRBV12-4|15|NA|TRBJ2-2
TGTGCCAGCAGTTTCTTCAGGGCCGCCACCGGGGAGCTGTTTTTT
CASSFFRAATGELFF
>TRBD2|TRBV11-2|16|NA|TRBJ2-3
TGTGCCAGCAGCGATTGGACTAGCGGGAGGGTGAATACGCAGTATTTT
CASSDWTSGRVNTQYF
>NA|TRBV4-2|15|few|TRBJ1-6
TGTGCCAGCAGCCAAGAGTACAGGGCGAATTCACCCCTCCACTTT
CASSQEYRANSPLHF
>TRBD1|TRBV10-3|14|NA|TRBJ1-5
TGTGCCATCGGGCAGGGGGACGGCAATCAGCCCCAGCATTTT
CAIGQGDGNQPQHF
>NA|TRBV6-2/TRBV6-3|13|few|TRBJ1-5
TGTGCCATCCGCCAGAGGAGGCAACAGCCCCAGCATTTT
CAIRQRRQQPQHF
>TRBD2|TRBV18|17|NA|TRBJ2-3
TGTGCCAGCTCACTTTTCCGGGGACTAACTTACACAGATACGCAGTATTTT
CASSLFRGLTYTDTQYF
>NA|TRBV7-8|16|many|TRBJ1-6
TGTGCCAGCAGCGGCAGGGAGTACTCCTATAATTCACCCCTCCACTTT
CASSGREYSYNSPLHF
>NA|TRBV6-1|14|few|TRBJ2-3
TGTGCCAGCAGTGTCGCCTTCCTCGAAGATACGCAGTATTTT
CASSVAFLEDTQYF
>NA|TRBV6-1|13|NA|TRBJ1-2
TGTGCCAGCAAAGAACTACAGTCCTATGGCTACACCTTC
CASKELQSYGYTF
>NA|TRBV6-1|15|NA|TRBJ2-2
TGTGCCAGCATAAGCGGCCTCTTGAACACCGGGGAGCTGTTTTTT
CASISGLLNTGELFF
>NA|TRBV7-8|19|few|TRBJ2-2
TGTGCCAGCAGCTTAGCTCGCCGGGGGGCGGGGGTGAACACCGGGGAGCTGTTTTTT
CASSLARRGAGVNTGELFF
>TRBD1|TRBV7-8|15|few|TRBJ2-7
TGTGCCAGCAGCTTAGCGGGACAGGGGTTTTACGAGCAGTACTTC
CASSLAGQGFYEQYF
>NA|TRBV12-3/TRBV12-4|13|NA|TRBJ1-5
TGTGCCAGCAGTTGGGGGGGGAGGAGGCCCCAGCATTTT
CASSWGGRRPQHF